This T cell receptor (beta chain) appears in the sequencing data of a study of blood T cell repertoires in COVID-19. As for the study in general: Whether acute or convalescent, the COVID-19 samples came from the United States, Italy and Spain. Sample material is recorded as cDNA or gDNA derived from T cells, B-cell-depleted T cells, or PBMCs.

Original processing methods: Cell counts per sample came from amplifying reference gene primers. Some clones are missing from TCRdb's copy, which holds only in-frame ones; the method was immunoSEQ multiplex PCR. The DNA gave D and trimming, while V, J and clone size come from that table. The sample shows fewer than 300,000 clones, 65% to 85% of them seen only once. This TCR derives from a person aged 65 to 85 with COVID-19, enrolled during active disease. The specimen sequenced was peripheral blood.

This chain's CDR3 is CASSVVGGEVGYYGYTF. The CDR3 bases are TGTGCCAGCAGCGTAGTTGGAGGGGAAGTAGGTTACTATGGCTACACCTTC. The chain joins TRBV9 to TRBJ1-2, with D tentatively TRBD1 (5 bases). Per the germline V gene, CDR1 is SGDLS and CDR2 is YYNGEE. The V and J ends lost 0 bases and 3 bases respectively, with 18 bases between them. The CDR3 covers 17 residues.